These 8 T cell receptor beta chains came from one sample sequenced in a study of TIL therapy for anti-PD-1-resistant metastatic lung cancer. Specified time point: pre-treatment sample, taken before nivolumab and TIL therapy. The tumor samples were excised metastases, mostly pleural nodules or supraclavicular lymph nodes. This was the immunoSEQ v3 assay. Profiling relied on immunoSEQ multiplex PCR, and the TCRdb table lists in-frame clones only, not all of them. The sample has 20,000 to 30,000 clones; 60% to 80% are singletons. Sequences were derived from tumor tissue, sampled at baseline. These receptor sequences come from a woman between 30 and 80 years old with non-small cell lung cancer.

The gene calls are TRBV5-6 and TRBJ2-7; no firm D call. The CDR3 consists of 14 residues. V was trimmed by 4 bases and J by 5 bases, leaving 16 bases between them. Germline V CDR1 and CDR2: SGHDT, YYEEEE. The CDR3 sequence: CASSPTTLGNEQYF. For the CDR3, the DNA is TGTGCCAGCAGCCCTACTACCTTGGGGAACGAGCAGTACTTC.

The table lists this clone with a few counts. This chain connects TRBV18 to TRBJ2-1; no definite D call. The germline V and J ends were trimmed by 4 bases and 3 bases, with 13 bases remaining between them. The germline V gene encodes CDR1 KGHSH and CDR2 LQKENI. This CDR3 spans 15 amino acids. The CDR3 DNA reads TGTGCCAGCTCACTGGGCCCTGGGGTCTACAATGAGCAGTTCTTC. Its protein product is CASSLGPGVYNEQFF.

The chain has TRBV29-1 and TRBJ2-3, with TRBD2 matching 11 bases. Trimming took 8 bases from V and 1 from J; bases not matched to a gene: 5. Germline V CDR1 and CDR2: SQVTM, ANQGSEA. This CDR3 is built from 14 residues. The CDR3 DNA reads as TGCAGCATAGCGGGAGGGCCCCGCACAGATACGCAGTATTTT. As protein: CSIAGGPRTDTQYF.

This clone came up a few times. The CDR3 nucleotides read TGCGCCAGCAGCCAAGGGGATAGGTCCTACGAGCAGTACTTC. This encodes CASSQGDRSYEQYF. V and J are TRBV4-1 and TRBJ2-7; D is unclear. V gave up 1 base and J gave up 1 base, with 8 bases separating them. Per the germline V gene, CDR1 is MGHRA and CDR2 is YSYEKL. The CDR3 is 14 amino acids.

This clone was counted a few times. In DNA form, the CDR3 reads TGTGCCAGCAGAGGTAACGGGAACACTGAAGCTTTCTTT. This translates into CASRGNGNTEAFF. The gene calls are TRBV2 and TRBJ1-1; D remains unclear. CDR3 size: 13 residues. Germline V lookup: CDR1 SNHLY, CDR2 FYNNEI. V lost 6 bases, J lost 1 base, and 9 bases lay in between.

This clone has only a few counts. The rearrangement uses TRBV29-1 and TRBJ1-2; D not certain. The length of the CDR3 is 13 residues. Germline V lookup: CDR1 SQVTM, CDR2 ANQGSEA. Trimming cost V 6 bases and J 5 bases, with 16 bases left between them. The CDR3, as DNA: TGCAGCGTCAGCCCGGGCTCGGAGTATGGCTACACCTTC. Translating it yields CSVSPGSEYGYTF. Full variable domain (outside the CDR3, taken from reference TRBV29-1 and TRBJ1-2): SAVISQKPSRDICQRGTSLTIQCQVDSQVTMMFWYRQQPGQSLTLIATANQGSEATYESGFVIDKFPISRPNLTFSTLTVSNMSPEDSSIYLCSVSPGSEYGYTFGSGTRLTVV.

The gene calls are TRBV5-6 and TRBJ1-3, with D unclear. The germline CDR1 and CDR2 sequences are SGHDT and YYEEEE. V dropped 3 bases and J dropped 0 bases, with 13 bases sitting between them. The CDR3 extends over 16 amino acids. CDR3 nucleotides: TGTGCCAGCAGCTCAACCTGGAGGTCCTCTGGAAACACCATATATTTT. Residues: CASSSTWRSSGNTIYF.

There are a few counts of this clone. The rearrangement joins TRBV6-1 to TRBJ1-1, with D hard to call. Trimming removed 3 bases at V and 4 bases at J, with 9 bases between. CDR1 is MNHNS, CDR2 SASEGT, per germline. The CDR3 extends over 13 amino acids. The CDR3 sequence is CASSEYLGTEAFF. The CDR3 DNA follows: TGTGCCAGCAGTGAGTACCTAGGCACTGAAGCTTTCTTT.